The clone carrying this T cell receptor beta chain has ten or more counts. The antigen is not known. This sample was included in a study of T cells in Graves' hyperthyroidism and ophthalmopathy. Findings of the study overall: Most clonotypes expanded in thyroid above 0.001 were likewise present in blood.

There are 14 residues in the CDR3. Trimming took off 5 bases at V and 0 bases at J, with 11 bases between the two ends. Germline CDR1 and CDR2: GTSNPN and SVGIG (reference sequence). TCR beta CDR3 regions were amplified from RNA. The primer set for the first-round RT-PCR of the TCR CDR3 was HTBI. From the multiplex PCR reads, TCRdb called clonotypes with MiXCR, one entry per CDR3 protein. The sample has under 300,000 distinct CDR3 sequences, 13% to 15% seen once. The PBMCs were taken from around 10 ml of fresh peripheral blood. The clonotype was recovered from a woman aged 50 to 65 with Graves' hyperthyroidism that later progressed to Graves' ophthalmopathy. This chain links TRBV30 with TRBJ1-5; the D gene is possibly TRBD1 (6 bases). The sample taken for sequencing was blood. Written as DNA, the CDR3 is TGTGCCTGGTCCCCGGGGGCTAGCAATCAGCCCCAGCATTTT. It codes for CAWSPGASNQPQHF.